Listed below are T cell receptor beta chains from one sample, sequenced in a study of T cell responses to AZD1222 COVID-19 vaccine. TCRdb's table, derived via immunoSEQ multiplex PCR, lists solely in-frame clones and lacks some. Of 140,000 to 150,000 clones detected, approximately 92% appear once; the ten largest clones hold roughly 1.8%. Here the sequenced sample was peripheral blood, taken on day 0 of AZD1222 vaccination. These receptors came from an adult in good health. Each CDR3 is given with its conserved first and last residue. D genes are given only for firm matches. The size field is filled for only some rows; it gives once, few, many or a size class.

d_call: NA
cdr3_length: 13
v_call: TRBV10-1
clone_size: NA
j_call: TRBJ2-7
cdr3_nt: TGCGCCAGCAGTGAGTCGGGCTTATACGAGCAGTACTTC
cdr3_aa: CASSESGLYEQYF

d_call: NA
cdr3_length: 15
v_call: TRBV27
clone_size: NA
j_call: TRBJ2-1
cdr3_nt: TGTGCCAGCAGCACAACAGGTCTCCCCTACAATGAGCAGTTCTTC
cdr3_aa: CASSTTGLPYNEQFF

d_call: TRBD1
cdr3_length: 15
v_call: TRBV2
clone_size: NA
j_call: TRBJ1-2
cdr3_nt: TGTGCCAGCAAACCTCCGGGACAGGGTCCCTATGGCTACACCTTC
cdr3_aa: CASKPPGQGPYGYTF

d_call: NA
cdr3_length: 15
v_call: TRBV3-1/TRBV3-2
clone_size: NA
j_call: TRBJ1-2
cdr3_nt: TGTGCCAGCAGCCAAGGGGCCAGGGAATTCGATGGCTACACCTTC
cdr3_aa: CASSQGAREFDGYTF

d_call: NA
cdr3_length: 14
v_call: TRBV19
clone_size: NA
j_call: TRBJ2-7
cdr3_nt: TGTGCCAGTAGTATAGTCGGGGCCAGCTACGAGCAGTACTTC
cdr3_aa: CASSIVGASYEQYF

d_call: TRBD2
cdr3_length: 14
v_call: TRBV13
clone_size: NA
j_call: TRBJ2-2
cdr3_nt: TGTGCCAGCAGCTTAGGCGGGGGGTCCGGGGAGCTGTTTTTT
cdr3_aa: CASSLGGGSGELFF

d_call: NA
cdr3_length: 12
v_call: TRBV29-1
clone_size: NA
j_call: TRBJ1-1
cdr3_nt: TGCAGCGTGGCCCGGGATTACACTGAAGCTTTCTTT
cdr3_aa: CSVARDYTEAFF

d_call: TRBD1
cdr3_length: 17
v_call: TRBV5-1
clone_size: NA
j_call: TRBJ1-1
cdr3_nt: TGCGCCAGCAGCTTGGATAGACAGGGGGCGCGGGACACTGAAGCTTTCTTT
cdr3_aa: CASSLDRQGARDTEAFF

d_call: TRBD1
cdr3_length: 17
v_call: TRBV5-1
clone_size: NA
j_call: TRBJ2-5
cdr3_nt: TGCGCCAGCAGCGCGATTTCCGGGACAGGGGCTGGGGAGACCCAGTACTTC
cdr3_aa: CASSAISGTGAGETQYF

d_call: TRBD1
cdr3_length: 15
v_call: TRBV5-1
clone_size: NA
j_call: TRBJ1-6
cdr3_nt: TGCGCCAGCAGCCCTGGGACAGGCTATCGTTCACCCCTCCACTTT
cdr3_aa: CASSPGTGYRSPLHF

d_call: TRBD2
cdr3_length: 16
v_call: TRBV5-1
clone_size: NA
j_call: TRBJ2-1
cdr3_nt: TGCGCCAGCAGCTACCTAGCGGTAAGCTCCTACAATGAGCAGTTCTTC
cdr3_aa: CASSYLAVSSYNEQFF

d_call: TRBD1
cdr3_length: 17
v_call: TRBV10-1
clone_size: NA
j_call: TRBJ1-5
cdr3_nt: TGCGCCAGCAGTGAGCCCACCTGGACAGGTACTTGCCGGCCCCAGCATTTT
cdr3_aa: CASSEPTWTGTCRPQHF

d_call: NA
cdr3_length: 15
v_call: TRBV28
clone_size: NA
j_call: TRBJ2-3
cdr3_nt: TGTGCCAGCAGTTTATGGGCAGAGCCTGCAGATACGCAGTATTTT
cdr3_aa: CASSLWAEPADTQYF

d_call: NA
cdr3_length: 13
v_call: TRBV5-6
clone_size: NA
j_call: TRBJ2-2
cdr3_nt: TGTGCCAGCAGTAAGGACCCGAGCGGGGAGCTGTTTTTT
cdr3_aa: CASSKDPSGELFF

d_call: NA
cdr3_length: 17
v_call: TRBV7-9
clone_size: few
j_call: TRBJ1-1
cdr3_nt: TGTGCCAGCAGCCCCCACTGGGTTTTCAGACGGAACACTGAAGCTTTCTTT
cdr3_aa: CASSPHWVFRRNTEAFF

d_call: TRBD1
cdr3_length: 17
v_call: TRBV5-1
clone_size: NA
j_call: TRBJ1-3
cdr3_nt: TGCGCCAGCAGGGGGACAGGGGGCCAATTCTCTGGAAACACCATATATTTT
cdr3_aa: CASRGTGGQFSGNTIYF

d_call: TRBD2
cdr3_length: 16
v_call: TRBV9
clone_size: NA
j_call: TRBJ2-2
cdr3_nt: TGTGCCAGCAGCGTAAGGGCTAGCGGATTCACCGGGGAGCTGTTTTTT
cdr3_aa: CASSVRASGFTGELFF

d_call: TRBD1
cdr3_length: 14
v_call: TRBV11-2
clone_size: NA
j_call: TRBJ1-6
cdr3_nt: TGTGCCAGCAGCCGGGACAGGGGTTATTCACCCCTCCACTTT
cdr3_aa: CASSRDRGYSPLHF

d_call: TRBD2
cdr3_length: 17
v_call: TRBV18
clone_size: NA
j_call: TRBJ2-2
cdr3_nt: TGTGCCAGCTCAGGAAGTAGCGGGAGCGCGAACACCGGGGAGCTGTTTTTT
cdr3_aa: CASSGSSGSANTGELFF

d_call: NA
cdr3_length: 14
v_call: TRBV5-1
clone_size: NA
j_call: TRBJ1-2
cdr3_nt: TGCGCCAGCAGCTCGTATGGGGTCAACTATGGCTACACCTTC
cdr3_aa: CASSSYGVNYGYTF

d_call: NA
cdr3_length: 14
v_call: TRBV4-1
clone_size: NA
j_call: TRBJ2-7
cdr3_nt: TGCGCCAGCAGCCCAAGGGACCCGAGCTACGAGCAGTACTTC
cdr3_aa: CASSPRDPSYEQYF

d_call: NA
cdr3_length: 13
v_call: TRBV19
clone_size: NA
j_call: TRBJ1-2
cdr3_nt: TGTGCCAGTAGTTGGGAGGGTAACTATGGCTACACCTTC
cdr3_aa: CASSWEGNYGYTF

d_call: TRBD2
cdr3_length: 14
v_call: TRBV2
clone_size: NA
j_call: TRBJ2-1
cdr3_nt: TGTGCCAGCAGTGGGACTAGCGGTTACAATGAGCAGTTCTTC
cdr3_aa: CASSGTSGYNEQFF

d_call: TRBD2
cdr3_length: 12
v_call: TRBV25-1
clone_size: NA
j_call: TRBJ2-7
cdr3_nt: TGTGCCAGCAGTAGCGGGGGGTACGAGCAGTACTTC
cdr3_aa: CASSSGGYEQYF

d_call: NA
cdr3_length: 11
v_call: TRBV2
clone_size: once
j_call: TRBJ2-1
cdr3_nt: TGTGCCAGCAGTGAAAGGGTTGAGCAGTTCTTC
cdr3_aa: CASSERVEQFF

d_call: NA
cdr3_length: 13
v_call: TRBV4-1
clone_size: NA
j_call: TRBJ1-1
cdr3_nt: TGCGCCAGCAGCCAGTTCTGGGGCACTGAAGCTTTCTTT
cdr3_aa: CASSQFWGTEAFF

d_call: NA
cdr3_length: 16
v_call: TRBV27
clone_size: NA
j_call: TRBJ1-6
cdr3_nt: TGTGCCAGCAGTGACCCTCAGGGAGCCTATAATTCACCCCTCCACTTT
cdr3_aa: CASSDPQGAYNSPLHF

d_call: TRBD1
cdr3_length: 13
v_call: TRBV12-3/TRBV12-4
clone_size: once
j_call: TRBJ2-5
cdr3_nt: TGTGCCAGCAGCGGACAGGGGCAAGAGACCCAGTACTTC
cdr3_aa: CASSGQGQETQYF

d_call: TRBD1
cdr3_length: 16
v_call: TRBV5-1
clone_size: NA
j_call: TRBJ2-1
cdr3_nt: TGCGCCAGCAGCTTCGTCGGGACAGGGATCCTCAATGAGCAGTTCTTC
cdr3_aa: CASSFVGTGILNEQFF

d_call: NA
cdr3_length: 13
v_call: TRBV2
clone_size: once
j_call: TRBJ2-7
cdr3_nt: TGTGCCAGCAGGGCTTGGGGCTCCTACGAGCAGTACTTC
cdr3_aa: CASRAWGSYEQYF

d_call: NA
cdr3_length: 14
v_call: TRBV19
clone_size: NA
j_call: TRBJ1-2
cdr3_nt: TGTGCCACAACTTCAAGGCCCCGGGGCTATGGCTACACCTTC
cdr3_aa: CATTSRPRGYGYTF

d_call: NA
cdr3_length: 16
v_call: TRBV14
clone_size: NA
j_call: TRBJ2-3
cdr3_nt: TGTGCCAGCAGCCAAAAAACGGGAGCTATGTCAGATACGCAGTATTTT
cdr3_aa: CASSQKTGAMSDTQYF

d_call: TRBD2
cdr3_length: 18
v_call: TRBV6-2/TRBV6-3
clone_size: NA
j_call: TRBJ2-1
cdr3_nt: TGTGCCAGCAGTTACTCAGGAAACGGACTAGCGAATTCCAATGAGCAGTTCTTC
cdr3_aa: CASSYSGNGLANSNEQFF

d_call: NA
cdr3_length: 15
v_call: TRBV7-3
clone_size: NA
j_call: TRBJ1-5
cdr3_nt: TGTGCCAGCAGCTTAAACGGGGACGGCAATCAGCCCCAGCATTTT
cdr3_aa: CASSLNGDGNQPQHF

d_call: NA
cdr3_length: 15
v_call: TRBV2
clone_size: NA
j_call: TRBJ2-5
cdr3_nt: TGTGCCAGCACAGCACTAGGGGGTAGGCAAGAGACCCAGTACTTC
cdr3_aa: CASTALGGRQETQYF

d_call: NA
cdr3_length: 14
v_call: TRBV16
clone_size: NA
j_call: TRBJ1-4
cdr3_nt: TGTGCCAGCAGCGGGGCTGCAACTAATGAAAAACTGTTTTTT
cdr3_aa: CASSGAATNEKLFF

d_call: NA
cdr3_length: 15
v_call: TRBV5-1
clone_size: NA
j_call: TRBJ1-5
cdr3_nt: TGCGCCAGCAGCTTGGGGGACGGTAGCAATCAGCCCCAGCATTTT
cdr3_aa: CASSLGDGSNQPQHF

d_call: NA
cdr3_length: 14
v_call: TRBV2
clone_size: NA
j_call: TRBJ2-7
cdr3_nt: TGTGCCAGCAGGGAAACCGGGAATTCCCTTGAGCAGTACTTC
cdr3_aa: CASRETGNSLEQYF

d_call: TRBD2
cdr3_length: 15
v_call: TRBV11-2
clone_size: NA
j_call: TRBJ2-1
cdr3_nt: TGTGCCAGCAGCTTGATGCTAGCGGGGAACAATGAGCAGTTCTTC
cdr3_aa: CASSLMLAGNNEQFF

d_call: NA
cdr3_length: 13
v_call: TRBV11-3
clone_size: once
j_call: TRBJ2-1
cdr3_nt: TGTGCCAGCAGCTTGAGCGGCTACAATGAGCAGTTCTTC
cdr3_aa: CASSLSGYNEQFF

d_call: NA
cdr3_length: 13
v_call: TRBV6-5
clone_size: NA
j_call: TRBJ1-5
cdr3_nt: TGTGTCACCTCCCTACAGGCGGGGCAGCCCCAGCATTTT
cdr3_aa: CVTSLQAGQPQHF

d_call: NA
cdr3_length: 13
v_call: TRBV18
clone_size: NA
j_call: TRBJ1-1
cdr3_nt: TGTGCCAGCTCAAGGGATTCCGACACTGAAGCTTTCTTT
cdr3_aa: CASSRDSDTEAFF

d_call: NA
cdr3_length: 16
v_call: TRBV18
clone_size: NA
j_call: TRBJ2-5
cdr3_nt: TGTGCCAGCTCACCACCCGGTTTAGCGACGAGGGAGACCCAGTACTTC
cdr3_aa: CASSPPGLATRETQYF

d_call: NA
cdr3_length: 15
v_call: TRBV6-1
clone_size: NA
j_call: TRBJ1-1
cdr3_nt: TGTGCCAGCAGTGAAGCGGGGACGGTGAACACTGAAGCTTTCTTT
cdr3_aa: CASSEAGTVNTEAFF

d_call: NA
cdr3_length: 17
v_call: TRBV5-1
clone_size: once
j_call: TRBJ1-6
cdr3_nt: TGCGCCAGCCGGGATCGGAGGGGAGTATCCTATAATTCACCCCTCCACTTT
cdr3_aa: CASRDRRGVSYNSPLHF

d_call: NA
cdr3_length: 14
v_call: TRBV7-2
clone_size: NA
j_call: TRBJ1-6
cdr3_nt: TGTGCCAGCAGCCCTAGAGGGGCGGACTCACCCCTCCACTTT
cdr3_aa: CASSPRGADSPLHF

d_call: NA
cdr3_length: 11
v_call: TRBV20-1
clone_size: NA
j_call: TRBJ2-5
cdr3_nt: TGCAGTGCCGACATGGACGGCCCCCAGTACTTC
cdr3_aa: CSADMDGPQYF

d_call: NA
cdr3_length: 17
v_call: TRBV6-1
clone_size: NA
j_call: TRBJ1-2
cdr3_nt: TGTGCCAGCAGTGAAATCTGGAAGGGGGGGCCTAACTATGGCTACACCTTC
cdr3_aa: CASSEIWKGGPNYGYTF

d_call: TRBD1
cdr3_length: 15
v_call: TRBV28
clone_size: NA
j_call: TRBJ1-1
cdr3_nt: TGTGCCAGCAGTGTAGTAGACAGGGGGAACACTGAAGCTTTCTTT
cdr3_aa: CASSVVDRGNTEAFF

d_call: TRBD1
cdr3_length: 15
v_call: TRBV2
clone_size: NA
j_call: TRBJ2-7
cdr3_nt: TGTGCCAGCAGTTACCTGACAGGGGTAGGCCACGAGCAGTACTTC
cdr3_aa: CASSYLTGVGHEQYF

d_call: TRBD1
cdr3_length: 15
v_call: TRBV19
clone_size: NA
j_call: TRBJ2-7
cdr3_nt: TGTGCCAGTAGCCCGAGGGACAGGGGTCCCTACGAGCAGTACTTC
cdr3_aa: CASSPRDRGPYEQYF